This TCR beta chain was recovered during a study of T cells in Graves' hyperthyroidism and ophthalmopathy. Study overall: Pretreatment peripheral blood was obtained at initial diagnosis.

The study based diagnoses on clinical symptoms, serum thyroxine and TRAb, thyroid ultrasound and orbital computed tomography. Predating any ophthalmopathy symptoms, the blood sample was taken at first hyperthyroidism diagnosis. PBMCs came from about 10 ml fresh peripheral blood. V trimming: 4 bases; J trimming: 3 bases; junction bases outside the gene matches: 7. The V gene's germline CDR1 is GTSNPN and CDR2 SVGIG (reference sequence). CDR3 length: 15 amino acids. Amplification targeted TCR beta CDR3 regions from RNA transcripts. A set of HTBI primers served as the primers for a first-round RT-PCR of the TCR CDR3. TCRdb used MiXCR to reprocess the multiplex PCR reads, holding one entry per CDR3 protein. This sample carries hundreds of thousands of distinct CDR3 sequences, approximately 15% of them seen once, and the ten largest clones take roughly 5.5%.

This TCR derives from a woman between 25 and 40 years old with Graves' hyperthyroidism that later progressed to Graves' ophthalmopathy. This chain connects TRBV30 to TRBJ1-4, with TRBD1 matching 8 bases. Sequencing was done on a sample of blood. CDR3 bases: TGTGCCTGGAATCACAGGGGGAGCGCTAATGAAAAACTGTTTTTT. Translation: CAWNHRGSANEKLFF.